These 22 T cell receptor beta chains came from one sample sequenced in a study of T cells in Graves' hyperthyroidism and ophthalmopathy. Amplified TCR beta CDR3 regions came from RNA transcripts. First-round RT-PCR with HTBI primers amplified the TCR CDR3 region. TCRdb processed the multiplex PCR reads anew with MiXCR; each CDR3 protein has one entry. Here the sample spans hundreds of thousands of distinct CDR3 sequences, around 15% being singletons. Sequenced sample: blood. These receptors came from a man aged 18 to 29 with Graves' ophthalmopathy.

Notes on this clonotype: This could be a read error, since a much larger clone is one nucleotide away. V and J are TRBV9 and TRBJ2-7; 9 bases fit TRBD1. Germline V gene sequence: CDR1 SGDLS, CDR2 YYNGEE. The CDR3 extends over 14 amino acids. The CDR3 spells CASSGTGEFSERYF. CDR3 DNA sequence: TGTGCCAGCAGCGGGACAGGGGAGTTCTCCGAGCGGTACTTC. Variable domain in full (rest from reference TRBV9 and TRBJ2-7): DSGVTQTPKHLITATGQRVTLRCSPRSGDLSVYWYQQSLDQGLQFLIQYYNGEERAKGNILERFSAQQFPDLHSELNLSSLELGDSALYFCASSGTGEFSERYFGPGTRLTVT.

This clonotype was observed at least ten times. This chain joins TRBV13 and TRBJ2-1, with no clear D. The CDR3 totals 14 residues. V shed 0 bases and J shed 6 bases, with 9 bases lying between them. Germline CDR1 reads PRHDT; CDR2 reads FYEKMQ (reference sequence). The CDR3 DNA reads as TGTGCCAGCAGCTTAGGCCTCAGGCGCAATGAGCAGTTCTTC. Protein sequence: CASSLGLRRNEQFF.

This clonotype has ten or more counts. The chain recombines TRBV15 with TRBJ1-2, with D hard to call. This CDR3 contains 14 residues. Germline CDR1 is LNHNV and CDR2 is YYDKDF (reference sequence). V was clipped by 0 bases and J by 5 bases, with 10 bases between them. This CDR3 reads CATSRDLGHYGYTF. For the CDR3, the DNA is TGTGCCACCAGCAGAGATTTAGGGCATTATGGCTACACCTTC. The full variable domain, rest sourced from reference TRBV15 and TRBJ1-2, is DAMVIQNPRYQVTQFGKPVTLSCSQTLNHNVMYWYQQKSSQAPKLLFHYYDKDFNNEADTPDNFQSRRPNTSFCFLDIRSPGLGDTAMYLCATSRDLGHYGYTFGSGTRLTVV.

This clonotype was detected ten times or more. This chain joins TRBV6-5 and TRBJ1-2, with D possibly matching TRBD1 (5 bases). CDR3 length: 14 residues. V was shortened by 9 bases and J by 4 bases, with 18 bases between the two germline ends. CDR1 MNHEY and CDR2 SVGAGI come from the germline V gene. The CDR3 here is CASRQGVGGYGYTF. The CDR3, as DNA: TGTGCCAGTAGGCAGGGAGTTGGTGGCTATGGCTACACCTTC.

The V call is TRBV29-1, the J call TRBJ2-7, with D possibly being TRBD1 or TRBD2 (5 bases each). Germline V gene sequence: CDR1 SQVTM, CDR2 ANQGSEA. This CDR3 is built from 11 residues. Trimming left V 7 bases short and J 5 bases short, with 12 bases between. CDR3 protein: CSARWGNEQYF. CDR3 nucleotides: TGCAGCGCCAGGTGGGGGAACGAGCAGTACTTC.

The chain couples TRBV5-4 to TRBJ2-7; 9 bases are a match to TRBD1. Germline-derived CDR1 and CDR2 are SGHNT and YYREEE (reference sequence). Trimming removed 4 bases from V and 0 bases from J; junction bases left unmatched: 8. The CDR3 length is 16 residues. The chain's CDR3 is CASSTPTGGFSYEQYF. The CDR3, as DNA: TGTGCCAGCAGCACCCCGACAGGGGGATTCTCCTACGAGCAGTACTTC.

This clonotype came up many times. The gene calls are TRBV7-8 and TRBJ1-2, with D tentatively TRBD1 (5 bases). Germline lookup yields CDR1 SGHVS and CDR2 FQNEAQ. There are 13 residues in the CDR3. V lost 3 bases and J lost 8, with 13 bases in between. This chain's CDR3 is CASSFGGAPGYTF. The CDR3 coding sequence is TGTGCCAGCAGCTTTGGTGGGGCTCCGGGCTACACCTTC.

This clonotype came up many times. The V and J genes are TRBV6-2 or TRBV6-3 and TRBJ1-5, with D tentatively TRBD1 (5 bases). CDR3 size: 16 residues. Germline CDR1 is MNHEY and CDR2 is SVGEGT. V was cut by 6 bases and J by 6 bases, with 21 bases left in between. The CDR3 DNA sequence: TGTGCCAGCAGCAAACCCGGGACCCGGGCGGTTCAGCCCCAGCATTTT. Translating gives CASSKPGTRAVQPQHF.

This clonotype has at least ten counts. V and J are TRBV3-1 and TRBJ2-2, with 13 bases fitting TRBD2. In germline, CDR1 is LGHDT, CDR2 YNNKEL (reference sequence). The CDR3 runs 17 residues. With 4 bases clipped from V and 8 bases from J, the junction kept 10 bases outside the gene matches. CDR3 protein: CASSRGLAGVKAGELFF. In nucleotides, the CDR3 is TGTGCCAGCAGCCGCGGACTAGCGGGAGTAAAGGCTGGGGAGCTGTTTTTT.

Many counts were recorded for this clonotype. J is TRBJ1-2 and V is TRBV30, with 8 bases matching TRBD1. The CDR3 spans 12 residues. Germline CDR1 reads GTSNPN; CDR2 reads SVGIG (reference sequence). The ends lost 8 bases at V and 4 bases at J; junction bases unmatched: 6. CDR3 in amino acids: CAGRGLIYGYTF. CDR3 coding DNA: TGTGCCGGCAGGGGGCTGATCTATGGCTACACCTTC.

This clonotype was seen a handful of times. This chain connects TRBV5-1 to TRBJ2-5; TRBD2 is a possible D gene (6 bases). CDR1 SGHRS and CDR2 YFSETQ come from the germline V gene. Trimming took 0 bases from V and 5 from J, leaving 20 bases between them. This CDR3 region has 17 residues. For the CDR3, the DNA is TGCGCCAGCAGCTTGGGACGGGGGATGACTAGAACGGAGACCCAGTACTTC. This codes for CASSLGRGMTRTETQYF.

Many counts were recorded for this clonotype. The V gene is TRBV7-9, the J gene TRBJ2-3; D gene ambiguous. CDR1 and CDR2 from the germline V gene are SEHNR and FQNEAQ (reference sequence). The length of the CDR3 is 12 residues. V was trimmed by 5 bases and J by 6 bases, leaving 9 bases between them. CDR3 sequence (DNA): TGTGCCAGCAGCGGGCCTAAGGATACGCAGTATTTT. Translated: CASSGPKDTQYF.

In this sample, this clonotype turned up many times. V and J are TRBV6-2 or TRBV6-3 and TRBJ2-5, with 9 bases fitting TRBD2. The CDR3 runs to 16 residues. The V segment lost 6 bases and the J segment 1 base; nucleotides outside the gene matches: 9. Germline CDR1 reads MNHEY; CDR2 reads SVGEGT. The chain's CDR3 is CASRSKLAGSQETQYF. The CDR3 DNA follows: TGTGCCAGCAGATCCAAACTAGCGGGCAGCCAAGAGACCCAGTACTTC.

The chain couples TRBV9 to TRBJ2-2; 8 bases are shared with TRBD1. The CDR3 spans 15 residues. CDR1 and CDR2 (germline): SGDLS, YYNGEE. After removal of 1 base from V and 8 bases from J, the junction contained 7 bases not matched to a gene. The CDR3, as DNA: TGTGCCAGCAGCGTACATCAGGGGGCAGGAGGGGAGCTGTTTTTT. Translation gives CASSVHQGAGGELFF. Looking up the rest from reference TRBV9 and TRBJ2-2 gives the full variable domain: DSGVTQTPKHLITATGQRVTLRCSPRSGDLSVYWYQQSLDQGLQFLIQYYNGEERAKGNILERFSAQQFPDLHSELNLSSLELGDSALYFCASSVHQGAGGELFFGEGSRLTVL.

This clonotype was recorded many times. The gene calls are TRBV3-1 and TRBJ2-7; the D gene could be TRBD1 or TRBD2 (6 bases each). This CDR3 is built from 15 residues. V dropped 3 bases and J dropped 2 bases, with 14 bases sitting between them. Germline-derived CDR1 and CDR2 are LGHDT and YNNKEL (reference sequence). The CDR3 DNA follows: TGTGCCAGCAGCCAGGGGGGCGCATGGCCCTACGAGCAGTACTTC. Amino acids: CASSQGGAWPYEQYF.

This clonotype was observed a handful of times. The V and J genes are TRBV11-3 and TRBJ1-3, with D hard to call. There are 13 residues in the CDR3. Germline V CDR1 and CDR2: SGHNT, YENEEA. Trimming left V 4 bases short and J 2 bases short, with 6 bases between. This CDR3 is CASSWEAGNTIYF. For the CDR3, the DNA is TGTGCCAGCAGCTGGGAGGCTGGAAACACCATATATTTT.

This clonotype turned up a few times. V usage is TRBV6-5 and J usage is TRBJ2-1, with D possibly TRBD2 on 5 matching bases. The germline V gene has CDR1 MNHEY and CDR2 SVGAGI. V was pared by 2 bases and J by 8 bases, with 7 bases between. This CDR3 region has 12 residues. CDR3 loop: CASSYNGDEQFF. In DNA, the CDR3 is TGTGCCAGCAGTTACAACGGGGATGAGCAGTTCTTC.

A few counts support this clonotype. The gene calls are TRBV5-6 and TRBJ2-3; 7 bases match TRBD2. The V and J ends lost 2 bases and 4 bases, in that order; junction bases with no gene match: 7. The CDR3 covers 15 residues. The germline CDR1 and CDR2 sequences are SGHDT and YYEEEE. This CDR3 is CASSFGGGPADTQYF. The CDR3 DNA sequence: TGTGCCAGCAGCTTCGGGGGAGGGCCTGCAGATACGCAGTATTTT.

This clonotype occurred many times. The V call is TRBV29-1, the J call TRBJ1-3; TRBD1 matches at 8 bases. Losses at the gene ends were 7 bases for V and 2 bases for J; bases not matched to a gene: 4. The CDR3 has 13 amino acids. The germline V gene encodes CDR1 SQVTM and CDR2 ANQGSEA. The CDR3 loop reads CSGGQGAGNTIYF. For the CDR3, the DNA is TGCAGCGGCGGACAGGGAGCTGGAAACACCATATATTTT.

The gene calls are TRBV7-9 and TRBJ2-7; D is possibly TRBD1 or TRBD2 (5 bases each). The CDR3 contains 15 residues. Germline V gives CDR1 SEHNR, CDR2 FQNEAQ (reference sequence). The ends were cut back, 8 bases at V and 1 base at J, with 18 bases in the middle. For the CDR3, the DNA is TGTGCCAGCGCGCTGCTCCGGGACGGGTCCTACGAGCAGTACTTC. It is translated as CASALLRDGSYEQYF.

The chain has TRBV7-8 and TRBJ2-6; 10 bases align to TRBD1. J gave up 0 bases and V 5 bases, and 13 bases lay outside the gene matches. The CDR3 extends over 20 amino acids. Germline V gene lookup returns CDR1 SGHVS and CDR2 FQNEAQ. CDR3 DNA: TGTGCCAGCAGCCCAAAAGGGACAGGGGTCATACTCTCTGGGGCCAACGTCCTGACTTTC. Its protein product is CASSPKGTGVILSGANVLTF.

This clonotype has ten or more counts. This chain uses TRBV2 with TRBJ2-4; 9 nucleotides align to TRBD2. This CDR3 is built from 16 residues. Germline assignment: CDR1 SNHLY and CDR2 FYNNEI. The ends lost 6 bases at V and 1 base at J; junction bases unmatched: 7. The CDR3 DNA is TGTGCCAGCAGGGGCCGGACTAGCGTGGCCAAAAACATTCAGTACTTC. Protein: CASRGRTSVAKNIQYF. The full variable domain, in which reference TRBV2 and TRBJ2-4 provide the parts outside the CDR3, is EPEVTQTPSHQVTQMGQEVILRCVPISNHLYFYWYRQILGQKVEFLVSFYNNEISEKSEIFDDQFSVERPDGSNFTLKIRSTKLEDSAMYFCASRGRTSVAKNIQYFGAGTRLSVL.